Listed below are T cell receptor beta chains from one sample, sequenced in a study of molecular identifiers for immune sequencing clone quantification. TCRdb re-analysed the PCR reads in MiXCR, keeping a single row per CDR3 protein. The sample contains 60,000 to 70,000 distinct CDR3 sequences, about a sixth of which appear only once. Sequences were obtained from naive CD8+ T cells from blood, with Jurkat cell RNA spiked in. These receptors were collected from a human donor in good health. Some libraries in this study had Jurkat cell RNA spiked in. CDR3s include the opening cysteine and the closing phenylalanine or tryptophan. A D gene is named only where the DNA matches it firmly. The size of a clone is reported for some rows only, either as once, few or many, or as a class for expanded clones.

TRBD2	many	TRBV9	TRBJ2-7	TGTGCCAGCAGCGTAAAGACTAGCGCATACGAGCAGTACTTC	CASSVKTSAYEQYF
TRBD1	NA	TRBV11-3	TRBJ2-2	TGTGCCAGCAGCCAACCAGGGGGCCCGAACACCGGGGAGCTGTTTTTT	CASSQPGGPNTGELFF
NA	many	TRBV20-1	TRBJ1-1	TGCAGTGCTTGCGACTTGAACACTGAAGCTTTCTTT	CSACDLNTEAFF
TRBD1	many	TRBV11-2	TRBJ2-7	TGTGCCAGCACCCACGGGACAGGGTACGAGCAGTACTTC	CASTHGTGYEQYF
NA	many	TRBV6-6	TRBJ2-2	TGTGCCAGCAGTTACGGAGGGCCGACCGGGGAGCTGTTTTTT	CASSYGGPTGELFF
NA	many	TRBV4-1	TRBJ1-2	TGCGCCAGCAGCCGGACAGACTATGGCTACACCTTC	CASSRTDYGYTF
NA	many	TRBV6-5	TRBJ2-7	TGTGCCCTCGAAGTGCCGGGGAACGAGCAGTACTTC	CALEVPGNEQYF
NA	many	TRBV13	TRBJ1-4	TGTGCCAGCAGCTTTGAGGGAACTAATGAAAAACTGTTTTTT	CASSFEGTNEKLFF
NA	many	TRBV19	TRBJ1-5	TGTGCCAGTAGTATTCAGGACCCAAGCAATCAGCCCCAGCATTTT	CASSIQDPSNQPQHF
NA	few	TRBV7-2	TRBJ2-2	TGTGCCAGCAGCTTAGCACAGGGCCCATGGGCCGGGGAGCTGTTTTTT	CASSLAQGPWAGELFF
NA	many	TRBV15	TRBJ2-1	TGTGCCACCAGCAGTAAGCGGGCTTACAATGAGCAGTTCTTC	CATSSKRAYNEQFF
TRBD2	many	TRBV3-1	TRBJ2-2	TGTGCCAGCAGCCAAGAAGCCAGCGGGATCAACACCGGGGAGCTGTTTTTT	CASSQEASGINTGELFF
NA	many	TRBV5-6	TRBJ2-3	TGTGCCAGCAACCCCTCTATTAGGGACTTCTCCCCAGCAGATACGCAGTATTTT	CASNPSIRDFSPADTQYF